The sequence of this T cell receptor beta chain was determined in a study of somatic mutations in cytotoxic T cells in rheumatoid arthritis. Study-level information: Patient blood, which was peripheral blood collected as 30 ml EDTA, was drawn right after diagnosis and before any treatment started. Among the T-cell populations stained with V beta antibodies, some were separated by flow sorting at nearly 100% purity, including V beta1+ cells whose TCRB was sequenced. Points from the study as a whole: The largest CD8+ clone made up over 20% of CD8+ cells in about an eighth of the roughly 60 patients.

Germline V gene sequence: CDR1 LGHNT, CDR2 FRNRAP. The germline V and J ends were trimmed by 7 bases and 0 bases, with 15 bases remaining between them. This CDR3 contains 16 residues. The protocol was immunoSEQ multiplex PCR, while the TCRdb copy is restricted to in-frame clones and leaves out a portion. The sample yields 13,000 or so clones, about 68% seen once. With respect to this clone: No antigen is known for it.

The CD4+ and CD8+ fractions came from positive magnetic bead selection and were purity-checked by flow cytometry. Sequencing was done on a sample of CD8+ T cells sorted from blood. J is TRBJ1-4 and V is TRBV12-5; no clear D gene. This clonotype was obtained from an adult with rheumatoid arthritis. For the CDR3, the DNA is TGTGCTAGTGTCCCCGACTCGGCCCCAACTAATGAAAAACTGTTTTTT. It yields the protein CASVPDSAPTNEKLFF.